The 6 T cell receptor beta chains below were found in one sample sequenced in a study of T-cell memory formation after mild COVID-19. MiXCR was run by TCRdb on the 5' RACE reads, yielding one entry per CDR3 protein. The sample has about 310,000 distinct CDR3 sequences; 15% to 20% are singletons. The sample consisted of PBMCs or a T cell subset sorted from them (not recorded which). Receptors were obtained from a man in his late teens or twenties who had mild COVID-19 (a few samples of this study predate the infection). Cell type and time point are not known.

The CDR3 here is CASSQGGEIGEKLFF. The CDR3 DNA reads TGCGCCAGCAGCCAAGGAGGGGAGATTGGTGAAAAACTGTTTTTT. The V gene is TRBV4-3, the J gene TRBJ1-4, with D tentatively TRBD1 (5 bases). There are 15 residues in the CDR3. Trimming pared 1 base from V and 7 bases from J, leaving 13 bases between. CDR1 is LGHNA, CDR2 YSLEER, per germline.

There are a few counts of this clonotype. The genes are TRBV7-2 and TRBJ1-1; D is undetermined. Germline CDR1 SGHTA, CDR2 FQGNSA. V dropped 5 bases and J dropped 1 base, with 14 bases sitting between them. This CDR3 is built from 15 residues. For the CDR3, the DNA is TGTGCCAGCAGCCCCGACATCCCCGGGAACACTGAAGCTTTCTTT. The encoded protein is CASSPDIPGNTEAFF.

This clonotype came up a few times. CDR3 residues: CAINQETQYF. The CDR3 coding sequence is TGTGCCATCAACCAAGAGACCCAGTACTTC. V usage is TRBV6-5 and J usage is TRBJ2-5; D gene unclear. The V end lost 10 bases, the J end lost 0 bases, and 3 bases lay between the germline ends. The CDR3 extends over 10 amino acids. Germline CDR1 reads MNHEY; CDR2 reads SVGAGI.

The genes are TRBV4-1 and TRBJ1-2; tentative D call: TRBD1 (6 bases). Per germline, CDR1 MGHRA and CDR2 YSYEKL. This CDR3 contains 15 residues. V lost 4 bases and J lost 6, with 18 bases in between. Here the CDR3 reads CASSRLQQGNDGYTF. The CDR3 DNA reads TGCGCCAGCAGCCGTCTTCAACAGGGAAACGATGGCTACACCTTC.

There are many counts of this clonotype. The CDR3 reads CASRPPDTYEQYV. In nucleotides, the CDR3 is TGTGCCAGCAGGCCCCCGGACACCTACGAGCAGTACGTC. The chain combines TRBV6-2 or TRBV6-3 with TRBJ2-7; possible D gene TRBD1, 5 bases. V lost 6 bases, J lost 2 bases, and 11 bases lay in between. The CDR3 spans 13 residues. In germline, CDR1 is MNHEY, CDR2 SVGEGT.

The chain employs TRBV6-4 and TRBJ2-1, with TRBD2 matching over 15 bases. The junction had 9 bases not matched to a gene; V was cut back by 0 bases and J by 15 bases. This CDR3 has 16 amino acids. Germline V gene data show CDR1 as MRHNA and CDR2 as SNTAGT. CDR3 amino acids: CASSDSGLAGGRQRFF. The CDR3, as DNA: TGTGCCAGCAGTGACTCGGGACTAGCGGGGGGAAGACAACGGTTCTTC.